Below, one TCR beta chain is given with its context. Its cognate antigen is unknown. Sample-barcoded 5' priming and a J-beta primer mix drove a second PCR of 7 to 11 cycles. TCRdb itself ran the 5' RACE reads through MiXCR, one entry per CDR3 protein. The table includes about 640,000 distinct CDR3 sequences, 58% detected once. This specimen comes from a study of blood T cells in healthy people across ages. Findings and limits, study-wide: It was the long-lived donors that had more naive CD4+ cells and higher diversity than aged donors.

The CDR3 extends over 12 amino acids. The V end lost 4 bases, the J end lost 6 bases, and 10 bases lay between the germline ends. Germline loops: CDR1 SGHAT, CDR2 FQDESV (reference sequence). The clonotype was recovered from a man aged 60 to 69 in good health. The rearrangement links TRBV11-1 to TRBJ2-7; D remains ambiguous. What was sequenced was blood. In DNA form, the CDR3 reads TGTGCCAGCAGCTCCATTCGTTCCGAGCAGTACTTC. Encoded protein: CASSSIRSEQYF.